The 27 T cell receptor beta chains given below trace back to one sample, sequenced in a study of blood T cells in healthy people across ages. A second PCR of roughly 7 to 11 cycles used a sample-barcoded 5' primer and a J-beta primer mix. Using its own MiXCR run on the 5' RACE reads, TCRdb lists one record per CDR3 protein. The sample holds hundreds of thousands of distinct CDR3 sequences; approximately 53% are singletons and the top ten take roughly 25%. The sequenced sample was blood. The receptors shown here come from a middle-aged man in good health.

As regards this clonotype: Compared with germline, one end of the junction differs, possibly owing to a read error. V is TRBV6-1 and J is TRBJ1-1, with D unresolved. Per the germline V gene, CDR1 is MNHNS and CDR2 is SASEGT. This CDR3 comprises 15 residues. CDR3 nucleotide sequence: TGTGCCAGCAGTGAACTGTCTGTAATGAACACTGAGGCTTTCTTT. It specifies CASSELSVMNTEAFF.

This clonotype was seen a handful of times. This rearrangement joins TRBV12-3 or TRBV12-4 to TRBJ1-1; D may be TRBD1 (5 bases). The CDR3 covers 14 residues. V was shortened by 3 bases and J by 3 bases, with 11 bases between the two germline ends. CDR3 in amino acids: CASSFLLGDTEAFF. CDR3 DNA: TGTGCCAGCAGTTTCTTATTAGGGGACACTGAAGCTTTCTTT.

This clonotype has just one count. This sequence joins TRBV20-1 and TRBJ2-1, with 9 bases fitting TRBD2. V gave up 3 bases and J gave up 9 bases; unmatched junction bases: 9. CDR1 DFQATT and CDR2 SNEGSKA come from the germline V gene (reference sequence). There are 14 residues in the CDR3. The chain's CDR3 is CSARLGTSTVEQFF. The CDR3 region has the DNA TGCAGTGCTAGGTTGGGGACTAGCACTGTTGAGCAGTTCTTC.

This clonotype was recorded a few times. V usage is TRBV29-1 and J usage is TRBJ2-7, with D unclear. Trimming pared 3 bases from V and 6 bases from J, leaving 15 bases between. The CDR3 has 13 residues. In germline, CDR1 is SQVTM, CDR2 ANQGSEA. DNA of the CDR3: TGCAGCGTTGAGGCTTGGAGTCAAGGCGAGCAGTACTTC. This translates into CSVEAWSQGEQYF.

The chain has TRBV15 and TRBJ1-2; tentatively, D is TRBD1 (5 bases). The CDR3 runs 16 residues. V lost 1 base and J lost 4, with 16 bases in between. CDR1 is LNHNV, CDR2 YYDKDF, per germline (reference sequence). CDR3 in amino acids: CATSRGGGSNSYGYTF. In nucleotides, the CDR3 is TGTGCCACCAGCAGAGGCGGGGGATCTAACTCCTATGGCTACACCTTC.

Concerning this clonotype itself: A junction end diverges from the germline sequence, so it may reflect a read error. This sequence joins TRBV7-7 and TRBJ2-1, with 8 bases that match TRBD2. The CDR3 consists of 15 residues. Germline V gene data show CDR1 as SSHAT and CDR2 as FNYEAQ (reference sequence). This CDR3 reads CASSVGRGRTNEQFF. DNA for the CDR3: TGTGCTAGCAGCGTCGGGAGGGGTCGGACCAATGAGCAGTTCTTC.

The genes are TRBV7-2 and TRBJ2-1; D may be TRBD2 (6 bases). CDR1 and CDR2 (germline): SGHTA, FQGNSA. V was shortened by 5 bases and J by 7 bases, with 15 bases between the two germline ends. This CDR3 is 14 amino acids long. DNA of the CDR3: TGTGCCAGCAGCCGACGCGAGACTAGGAATGAGCAGTTCTTC. It specifies CASSRRETRNEQFF. Full variable domain (remainder filled in from reference TRBV7-2 and TRBJ2-1): GAGVSQSPSNKVTEKGKDVELRCDPISGHTALYWYRQSLGQGLEFLIYFQGNSAPDKSGLPSDRFSAERTGGSVSTLTIQRTQQEDSAVYLCASSRRETRNEQFFGPGTRLTVL.

The chain is built from TRBV29-1 and TRBJ2-2; D gene ambiguous. Looked up from germline, CDR1 is SQVTM and CDR2 is ANQGSEA. Trimming cost V 7 bases and J 7 bases, with 13 bases left between them. CDR3 length: 12 amino acids. CDR3 region: CSATSVGGELFF. DNA of the CDR3: TGCAGCGCGACTTCCGTGGGCGGGGAGCTGTTTTTT.

This clonotype has just a few counts. This rearrangement joins TRBV4-1 to TRBJ2-2; TRBD2 matches at 7 bases. Germline CDR1 reads MGHRA; CDR2 reads YSYEKL. V dropped 2 bases and J dropped 15; count of bases not matched to a gene: 6. The CDR3 loop spans 12 amino acids. This CDR3 is CASSQYSGNLFF. The CDR3 nucleotides read TGCGCCAGCAGCCAATACAGCGGGAATTTGTTTTTT.

This clonotype has only one observation. CDR3 region: CSAVTGRSDTEAFF. The CDR3 DNA is TGCAGTGCTGTCACGGGTCGTTCGGACACTGAAGCTTTCTTT. This sequence joins TRBV20-1 and TRBJ1-1; D unclear. The V and J ends lost 5 bases and 3 bases respectively, with 16 bases between them. From germline, CDR1 is DFQATT and CDR2 SNEGSKA (reference sequence). The CDR3 length is 14 residues.

The chain uses TRBV2 and TRBJ1-2; D call uncertain. Germline values: CDR1 SNHLY, CDR2 FYNNEI. The CDR3 is 17 residues long. Trimming shortened V by 4 bases and J by 4 bases, and 22 bases separated the two germline ends. DNA for the CDR3: TGTGCCAGCAGTGCTGATCGGGCCCTTTCAATTTTCTATGGCTACACCTTC. It translates to CASSADRALSIFYGYTF.

This clonotype showed up just once. The V and J genes are TRBV20-1 and TRBJ1-1, with D possibly matching TRBD1 (5 bases). This CDR3 is built from 13 residues. Deletions cut 0 bases from V and 5 bases from J, with 10 bases between. Looked up from germline, CDR1 is DFQATT and CDR2 is SNEGSKA (reference sequence). Written as DNA, the CDR3 is TGCAGTGCTAGAGAGGGGGGGGATACTGAAGCTTTCTTT. Translating gives CSAREGGDTEAFF.

CDR3 in DNA: TGTGCCAGCAGTGAAGCAAAAGCGGCAGGGCGGGAGACCCAGTACTTC. Encoded protein: CASSEAKAAGRETQYF. The rearrangement uses TRBV2 and TRBJ2-5, with D tentatively TRBD1 or TRBD2 (5 bases each). Trimming took 0 bases from V and 5 from J, leaving 16 bases between them. The CDR3 runs to 16 residues. The germline gives CDR1 SNHLY, CDR2 FYNNEI.

The CDR3 DNA reads as TGTGCCAGCAGCGTAGGGGCAGAACCTTCCTACGAGCAGTACTTC. It encodes CASSVGAEPSYEQYF. This chain joins TRBV9 and TRBJ2-4; D gene uncertain. The end of the DNA fits TRBJ2-7 better, so the J call may be wrong. The germline V gene encodes CDR1 SGDLS and CDR2 YYNGEE. CDR3 length: 15 residues.

This rearrangement joins TRBV5-1 to TRBJ2-7, with D perhaps TRBD1 (6 bases). The J call may be mistaken, given a closer DNA end match to TRBJ2-4. The CDR3 length is 14 residues. The germline V gene encodes CDR1 SGHRS and CDR2 YFSETQ. The CDR3 DNA follows: TGCGCCAGCAGCTTGGAAGGGGGTGAGGACATTCAGTACTTC. Amino acids: CASSLEGGEDIQYF.

This chain links TRBV7-2 with TRBJ2-5, with TRBD2 matching over 7 bases. This CDR3 is built from 16 residues. Trimming removed 2 bases from V and 5 bases from J; junction bases left unmatched: 11. Germline loops: CDR1 SGHTA, CDR2 FQGNSA. In nucleotides, the CDR3 is TGTGCCAGCAGCTTACGGTCTCGGGAGGCCGAGGAGACCCAGTACTTC. Encoded protein: CASSLRSREAEETQYF.

J is TRBJ1-2 and V is TRBV5-1; D may be TRBD1 (5 bases). Germline CDR1 is SGHRS and CDR2 is YFSETQ. V was cut by 4 bases and J by 6 bases, with 19 bases left in between. The CDR3 totals 15 residues. CDR3 sequence reads: CASSLTSGTDDGYTF. The CDR3 DNA sequence: TGCGCCAGCAGCCTAACCTCCGGGACTGACGATGGCTACACCTTC.

This sequence joins TRBV11-3 and TRBJ1-2; D unclear. The CDR3 length is 12 residues. Trimming cost V 3 bases and J 5 bases, with 7 bases left between them. Germline loops: CDR1 SGHNT, CDR2 YENEEA. CDR3 in DNA: TGTGCCAGCAGCTTGTCCGAGTATGGCTACACCTTC. This translates into CASSLSEYGYTF.

On this clonotype: Compared with germline, one end of the junction differs, possibly owing to a read error. This chain joins TRBV27 and TRBJ2-5; no definite D call. The DNA end lines up better with TRBJ2-7; the J call may be wrong. The CDR3 loop spans 14 amino acids. Germline assignment: CDR1 MNHEY and CDR2 SMNVEV (reference sequence). This CDR3 is CVSSFRTGPYEQYF. CDR3 bases: TGTGTCAGCAGTTTTAGGACGGGCCCCTACGAGCAGTACTTC.

This chain uses TRBV5-1 with TRBJ1-4; possible D gene TRBD1, 5 bases. The CDR3 contains 16 residues. V lost 0 bases and J 6 bases, leaving 15 bases between the germline ends. Germline V gene lookup returns CDR1 SGHRS and CDR2 YFSETQ. This CDR3 is CASSLVGAGSDEKLFF. CDR3 coding DNA: TGCGCCAGCAGCTTGGTTGGGGCCGGGAGTGATGAAAAACTGTTTTTT. The whole variable domain, remainder taken from reference TRBV5-1 and TRBJ1-4, is KAGVTQTPRYLIKTRGQQVTLSCSPISGHRSVSWYQQTPGQGLQFLFEYFSETQRNKGNFPGRFSGRQFSNSRSEMNVSTLELGDSALYLCASSLVGAGSDEKLFFGSGTQLSVL.

This chain uses TRBV29-1 with TRBJ2-5, with D possibly being TRBD1 (5 bases). V was clipped by 3 bases and J by 11 bases, with 19 bases between them. The CDR3 sequence is 13 residues long. Germline V gives CDR1 SQVTM, CDR2 ANQGSEA. CDR3 sequence: CSVDPAGLGEQYF. The CDR3 nucleotides are TGCAGCGTTGACCCGGCAGGGTTGGGTGAGCAGTACTTC.

V gene TRBV6-5 combines with J gene TRBJ2-1; D may be TRBD1 (6 bases). Germline CDR1 is MNHEY and CDR2 is SVGAGI. This CDR3 contains 13 residues. Trimming pared 5 bases from V and 2 bases from J, leaving 7 bases between. The CDR3 region has the DNA TGTGCCAGCAGTAGACAGGCCTACAATGAGCAGTTCTTC. It yields the protein CASSRQAYNEQFF.

The rearrangement links TRBV20-1 to TRBJ1-3; TRBD1 matches 8 bases. This CDR3 comprises 19 residues. The V segment lost 0 bases and the J segment 3 bases; nucleotides outside the gene matches: 16. CDR1 DFQATT and CDR2 SNEGSKA come from the germline V gene (reference sequence). This CDR3 reads CSARDDLWSGQGGGNTIYF. CDR3 bases: TGCAGTGCTAGAGATGATCTTTGGTCCGGACAGGGCGGTGGAAACACCATATATTTT.

J is TRBJ2-1 and V is TRBV11-2, with D maybe TRBD1 (6 bases). The CDR3 totals 15 residues. Looked up from germline, CDR1 is SGHAT and CDR2 is FQNNGV. V lost 1 base, J lost 5 bases, and 12 bases lay in between. The CDR3: CASSLVQGYNNEQFF. In nucleotides, the CDR3 is TGTGCCAGCAGCTTAGTACAGGGTTATAACAATGAGCAGTTCTTC.

The CDR3 sequence: CAISSGTVQETQYF. DNA of the CDR3: TGTGCCATCAGCTCCGGGACAGTCCAAGAGACCCAGTACTTC. This rearrangement joins TRBV10-3 to TRBJ2-5; 7 bases fit TRBD1. V lost 6 bases to trimming and J lost 1 base; unmatched junction nucleotides: 5. This CDR3 contains 14 residues. Germline values: CDR1 ENHRY, CDR2 SYGVKD.

This clonotype was picked up a small number of times. The chain has TRBV12-3 or TRBV12-4 and TRBJ2-5, with 8 bases lining up with TRBD1. With V trimmed by 3 bases and J by 4 bases, 4 bases remained unmatched. This CDR3 spans 14 amino acids. CDR3 nucleotide sequence: TGTGCCAGCAGTTTTCAGGGGGCTCCAGAGACCCAGTACTTC. Translated: CASSFQGAPETQYF.

This clonotype was recorded a few times. The chain recombines TRBV9 with TRBJ2-7, with a weak D call TRBD2 (5 bases). The CDR3 contains 14 residues. V lost 4 bases and J 6 bases, leaving 17 bases between the germline ends. In germline, CDR1 is SGDLS, CDR2 YYNGEE. CDR3: CASSSLGGVGEQYF. The CDR3 nucleotides are TGTGCCAGCAGCTCCCTCGGAGGAGTGGGCGAGCAGTACTTC.